Below, 8 T cell receptor beta chains from the same sample are listed, as sequenced in a study of blood T cell repertoires in COVID-19. Sequencing used immunoSEQ multiplex PCR; TCRdb keeps in-frame clones, though not all of them. The sample has roughly 170,000 clones; around four fifths are singletons. Sequenced material: PBMCs or T cells enriched from blood (not recorded which). All receptors come from a woman aged 45-60 years in a cohort exposed to, infected with or recovered from COVID-19 (not recorded which).

The rearrangement joins TRBV9 to TRBJ2-7, with TRBD2 as a possible D gene (6 bases). V was pared by 2 bases and J by 0 bases, with 9 bases between. In germline, CDR1 is SGDLS, CDR2 YYNGEE. The CDR3 has 14 amino acids. CDR3 in amino acids: CASSVERVSYEQYF. CDR3 nucleotide sequence: TGTGCCAGCAGCGTCGAGCGGGTCTCCTACGAGCAGTACTTC.

The chain uses TRBV6-5 and TRBJ1-1, with D perhaps TRBD1 (5 bases). The CDR3 length is 16 residues. The V end was cut by 2 bases, the J end by 1 base, with 14 bases between. From germline, CDR1 is MNHEY and CDR2 SVGAGI. The DNA for the CDR3 is TGTGCCAGCAGTTACGACCCCAGTACAGGGAACACTGAAGCTTTCTTT. Residues: CASSYDPSTGNTEAFF.

This clone was counted a single time. Other DNA sequences within the sample encode an identical CDR3. The chain employs TRBV9 and TRBJ1-1; D remains unclear. The CDR3 covers 14 residues. Per germline, CDR1 SGDLS and CDR2 YYNGEE. V gave up 0 bases and J gave up 2 bases, with 8 bases separating them. CDR3 region: CASSVVSGNTEAFF. Here the CDR3 DNA reads TGTGCCAGCAGCGTAGTCTCGGGAAACACTGAAGCTTTCTTT.

This clone was recorded only once. This sequence joins TRBV6-1 and TRBJ1-5; the D gene is possibly TRBD1 (5 bases). CDR3 length equals 14 residues. V lost 3 bases, J lost 4 bases, and 10 bases lay in between. Germline V CDR1 and CDR2: MNHNS, SASEGT. CDR3 sequence reads: CASSEIPGNQPQHF. The DNA for the CDR3 is TGTGCCAGCAGTGAGATTCCAGGGAATCAGCCCCAGCATTTT.

The V and J genes are TRBV5-1 and TRBJ1-5, with 7 bases that match TRBD1. The germline CDR1 and CDR2 sequences are SGHRS and YFSETQ. This CDR3 is 16 amino acids long. V trimming: 0 bases; J trimming: 7 bases; junction bases outside the gene matches: 10. The CDR3 protein is CASSLGQGGVGQPQHF. The CDR3 DNA follows: TGCGCCAGCAGCTTGGGACAGGGTGGGGTAGGGCAGCCCCAGCATTTT.

The J gene is TRBJ1-2, the V gene TRBV4-1; unclear D gene. There are 14 residues in the CDR3. Germline V gives CDR1 MGHRA, CDR2 YSYEKL. V shed 4 bases and J shed 11 bases, with 20 bases lying between them. The DNA of the CDR3 is TGCGCCAGCAGCCTAACCGGGTCTCTCTTAAATTACACCTTC. It is translated as CASSLTGSLLNYTF.

Comments on this clone: In the same sample, other DNA sequences code for this CDR3. The chain couples TRBV19 to TRBJ2-3; TRBD2 agrees at 8 bases. The germline gives CDR1 LNHDA, CDR2 SQIVND (reference sequence). This CDR3 spans 16 amino acids. V lost 2 bases to trimming and J lost 0 bases; unmatched junction nucleotides: 4. The CDR3 DNA follows: TGTGCCAGTAGTATACGTAGCGGGACTAGCACAGATACGCAGTATTTT. It translates to CASSIRSGTSTDTQYF.

The chain carries TRBV7-2 and TRBJ2-7; tentative D call: TRBD1 (5 bases). The V end was cut by 4 bases, the J end by 6 bases, with 16 bases between. This CDR3 region has 14 residues. Germline CDR1 reads SGHTA; CDR2 reads FQGNSA. The CDR3 DNA reads as TGTGCCAGCAGCTCCCAAAGAGACAGTGGCGAGCAGTACTTC. This sequence encodes CASSSQRDSGEQYF.